This entry lists 21 T cell receptor beta chains sequenced from one sample in a study of shared clonotypes between healthy human individuals. Here immunoSEQ multiplex PCR was the method, and the copy in TCRdb shows in-frame clones only, minus some. The repertoire holds some 580,000 clones, with about 97% as singletons. The source material was naive CD4+ T cells sorted from blood. Subset in this sample: CD45RA+ positively selected. Receptors originate from a woman aged 25-40 years in good health.

The J gene is TRBJ2-7, the V gene TRBV14; D remains unclear. Between the trimmed V and J ends, which lost 3 bases and 6 bases, there was a span of 6 bases. From germline, CDR1 is SGHDN and CDR2 FVKESK. The CDR3 length is 11 residues. This CDR3 is CASSHRAEQYF. The DNA of the CDR3 is TGTGCCAGCAGCCACCGAGCCGAGCAGTACTTC.

As concerns this clone: One end of the junction fails to match germline, which may point to a read error. The chain carries TRBV25-1 and TRBJ2-7; 7 bases are shared with TRBD1. The germline V gene has CDR1 MGHDK and CDR2 SYGVNS. The CDR3 contains 13 residues. The chain's CDR3 is CASRDRNTYEQYF. The CDR3 DNA reads as TGTGCTAGCAGGGACAGAAACACCTACGAGCAGTACTTC.

The chain recombines TRBV5-4 with TRBJ2-4; no reliable D call. The ends were cut back, 3 bases at V and 0 bases at J, with 10 bases in the middle. CDR1 SGHNT and CDR2 YYREEE come from the germline V gene (reference sequence). There are 15 residues in the CDR3. The CDR3 region is CASSSGPLAKNIQYF. The CDR3 nucleotides are TGTGCCAGCAGCTCAGGACCGTTAGCCAAAAACATTCAGTACTTC.

J is TRBJ1-4 and V is TRBV15; 7 bases are shared with TRBD1. J gave up 6 bases and V 0 bases, and 7 bases lay outside the gene matches. The CDR3 has 16 amino acids. The germline CDR1 and CDR2 sequences are LNHNV and YYDKDF (reference sequence). CDR3 sequence: CATSRDRGGGDEKLFF. DNA for the CDR3: TGTGCCACCAGCAGAGATCGGGGAGGGGGCGATGAAAAACTGTTTTTT.

The chain combines TRBV10-1 with TRBJ2-4; 14 positions match TRBD2. The CDR3 has 16 residues. Germline V gene sequence: CDR1 WNHNN, CDR2 SYGVQD (reference sequence). V gave up 3 bases and J gave up 8 bases; unmatched junction bases: 6. CDR3 sequence: CASSEGLAGGLDIQYF. The CDR3 coding sequence is TGCGCCAGCAGTGAAGGACTAGCGGGAGGATTGGACATTCAGTACTTC.

V is TRBV30 and J is TRBJ1-3; unclear D gene. The CDR3 extends over 13 amino acids. Germline loops: CDR1 GTSNPN, CDR2 SVGIG (reference sequence). Trimming cost V 0 bases and J 0 bases, with 3 bases left between them. CDR3 protein: CAWSVISGNTIYF. In DNA, the CDR3 is TGTGCCTGGAGTGTAATCTCTGGAAACACCATATATTTT.

The chain uses TRBV9 and TRBJ1-6; no definite D call. The CDR3 is 15 residues long. The V gene's germline CDR1 is SGDLS and CDR2 YYNGEE. V was shortened by 0 bases and J by 7 bases, with 11 bases between the two germline ends. The CDR3 spells CASSVDPRLNSPLHF. In DNA form, the CDR3 reads TGTGCCAGCAGCGTAGACCCCAGATTAAATTCACCCCTCCACTTT. Combining the CDR3 with reference TRBV9 and TRBJ1-6 gives the whole variable domain DSGVTQTPKHLITATGQRVTLRCSPRSGDLSVYWYQQSLDQGLQFLIQYYNGEERAKGNILERFSAQQFPDLHSELNLSSLELGDSALYFCASSVDPRLNSPLHFGNGTRLTVT.

The chain employs TRBV7-3 and TRBJ2-3; tentatively, D is TRBD2 (5 bases). Between the trimmed V and J ends, which lost 4 bases and 5 bases, there was a span of 10 bases. The CDR3 sequence is 13 residues long. CDR1 SGHTA and CDR2 FQGTGA come from the germline V gene. CDR3 amino acids: CASSYLDLDTQYF. The CDR3 nucleotides are TGTGCCAGCAGCTACTTGGACTTAGATACGCAGTATTTT.

The chain employs TRBV27 and TRBJ2-7, with 9 bases fitting TRBD1. The CDR3 is 15 residues long. Germline V CDR1 and CDR2: MNHEY, SMNVEV (reference sequence). Trimming at V came to 6 bases and at J to 0 bases, leaving 6 bases not matched to a gene. CDR3 protein: CASSSDRGSSYEQYF. In DNA, the CDR3 is TGTGCCAGCAGCTCCGACAGGGGGTCCTCCTACGAGCAGTACTTC.

This rearrangement joins TRBV27 to TRBJ2-7; a weak D match, TRBD2 (5 bases). The CDR3 loop spans 14 amino acids. Germline loops: CDR1 MNHEY, CDR2 SMNVEV (reference sequence). The V and J ends lost 1 base and 5 bases respectively, with 12 bases between them. The CDR3 DNA follows: TGTGCCAGCAGTTTATACGGTACCGGGAACGAGCAGTACTTC. This gives the protein CASSLYGTGNEQYF.

This clone was detected only a few times. V is TRBV18 and J is TRBJ1-1, with TRBD1 as a possible D gene (6 bases). The length of the CDR3 is 14 residues. Per the germline V gene, CDR1 is KGHSH and CDR2 is LQKENI. Trimming left V 4 bases short and J 3 bases short, with 12 bases between. This CDR3 is CASSLTGRDTEAFF. DNA for the CDR3: TGTGCCAGCTCACTCACAGGGAGGGACACTGAAGCTTTCTTT.

This clone has a single count. Other DNA sequences of this sample code for an identical CDR3. The chain has TRBV7-9 and TRBJ2-5, with TRBD1 matching 7 bases. Germline assignment: CDR1 SEHNR and CDR2 FQNEAQ (reference sequence). The CDR3 covers 13 residues. V dropped 1 base and J dropped 4; count of bases not matched to a gene: 0. CDR3 nucleotide sequence: TGTGCCAGCAGCTTAGACAGGGGAGAGACCCAGTACTTC. It translates to CASSLDRGETQYF.

The CDR3 nucleotides are TGTGCCAGCTCGCGGGGAGAAAATGAAAAACTGTTTTTT. The encoded protein is CASSRGENEKLFF. This sequence joins TRBV18 and TRBJ1-4; D remains ambiguous. Between the trimmed V and J ends, which lost 6 bases and 5 bases, there was a span of 10 bases. Germline lookup yields CDR1 KGHSH and CDR2 LQKENI. CDR3 length equals 13 residues.

The chain uses TRBV5-4 and TRBJ1-1; TRBD1 aligns across 7 bases. The trim removed 3 bases at V and 1 base at J, leaving 0 bases unmatched. In germline, CDR1 is SGHNT, CDR2 YYREEE (reference sequence). This CDR3 is 13 amino acids long. The CDR3 region has the DNA TGTGCCAGCAGCTGGGACAGGAACACTGAAGCTTTCTTT. It is translated as CASSWDRNTEAFF.

Points on this clone: This specimen includes other DNA sequences encoding the same CDR3. The chain couples TRBV27 to TRBJ2-7; a possible D gene is TRBD2 (6 bases). Per the germline V gene, CDR1 is MNHEY and CDR2 is SMNVEV (reference sequence). V dropped 2 bases and J dropped 4 bases, with 9 bases sitting between them. The CDR3 length is 13 residues. CDR3 amino acids: CASSLAGRYEQYF. For the CDR3, the DNA is TGTGCCAGCAGTTTAGCGGGAAGATACGAGCAGTACTTC.

The chain carries TRBV6-4 and TRBJ1-1, with TRBD1 identical over 9 bases. From germline, CDR1 is MRHNA and CDR2 SNTAGT. The CDR3 spans 12 residues. V shed 6 bases and J 4 bases; nucleotides not matched to a gene: 0. CDR3 sequence reads: CASRDRGTEAFF. DNA for the CDR3: TGTGCCAGCAGGGACAGGGGCACTGAAGCTTTCTTT.

This sequence joins TRBV5-6 and TRBJ1-1; tentative D call: TRBD1 (5 bases). The CDR3 extends over 12 amino acids. CDR1 and CDR2 from the germline V gene are SGHDT and YYEEEE. Deletions cut 4 bases from V and 6 bases from J, with 10 bases between. The CDR3 DNA reads TGTGCCAGCAGCCAGGGTAGGGCTGAAGCTTTCTTT. Its protein is CASSQGRAEAFF.

The chain uses TRBV30 and TRBJ1-5; possible D gene TRBD1, 5 bases. The germline V gene has CDR1 GTSNPN and CDR2 SVGIG (reference sequence). V lost 2 bases and J 0 bases, leaving 20 bases between the germline ends. The CDR3 totals 18 residues. CDR3 residues: CAWSTPLGAQYSNQPQHF. Written as DNA, the CDR3 is TGTGCCTGGAGTACCCCCCTCGGGGCGCAATATAGCAATCAGCCCCAGCATTTT.

V is TRBV2 and J is TRBJ2-7; 11 bases map to TRBD2. The CDR3 is 14 amino acids. CDR1 and CDR2 from the germline V gene are SNHLY and FYNNEI. Losses at the gene ends were 8 bases for V and 7 bases for J; bases not matched to a gene: 10. CDR3 in DNA: TGTGCCAGCCGGAGACTAGCGGGAACGGGGGAGCAGTACTTC. This codes for CASRRLAGTGEQYF. Supplemented by reference TRBV2 and TRBJ2-7, the full variable domain reads EPEVTQTPSHQVTQMGQEVILRCVPISNHLYFYWYRQILGQKVEFLVSFYNNEISEKSEIFDDQFSVERPDGSNFTLKIRSTKLEDSAMYFCASRRLAGTGEQYFGPGTRLTVT.

The count of this clone is one. CDR3 sequence reads: CASSSGTGNGGYTF. Here the CDR3 DNA reads TGTGCCAGCAGCTCCGGGACAGGGAACGGAGGCTACACCTTC. J is TRBJ1-2 and V is TRBV5-5; 9 bases are shared with TRBD1. The CDR3 is 14 residues long. V was clipped by 3 bases and J by 8 bases; unmatched bases: 8. Germline lookup yields CDR1 SGHKS and CDR2 YYEKEE (reference sequence).

The V and J genes are TRBV28 and TRBJ2-3, with 12 bases lining up with TRBD1. Germline CDR1 is MDHEN and CDR2 is SYDVKM. The J segment lost 8 bases and the V segment lost 1 base, leaving 4 bases of the junction unmatched. The CDR3 runs 15 residues. CDR3 sequence: CASSLLGTGGLTQYF. DNA for the CDR3: TGTGCCAGCAGTTTATTGGGGACAGGGGGCCTTACGCAGTATTTT.